This T cell receptor (beta chain) stems from a study of CD8 T cells in ankylosing spondylitis. Study-level results: Disease-linked clones were found to be CD8+ and relatively rare in peripheral blood.

This clonotype showed up just a few times. Its antigen is unidentified. This CDR3 comprises 12 residues. V was pared by 0 bases and J by 7 bases, with 5 bases between. The germline gives CDR1 SGHDT, CDR2 YYEEEE. A single record per CDR3 protein comes from TCRdb applying MiXCR to the 5' RACE reads. The sample has 35,000 to 40,000 distinct CDR3 sequences, 16% seen once. The chain carries TRBV5-6 and TRBJ2-4; D is undetermined. This TCR was sampled from a male donor with ankylosing spondylitis or in good health (not recorded which). The sample taken for sequencing was blood. DNA of the CDR3: TGTGCCAGCAGCTTGGGGCAGAACATTCAGTACTTC. This translates into CASSLGQNIQYF. The full variable domain, in which reference TRBV5-6 and TRBJ2-4 provide the parts outside the CDR3, is DAGVTQSPTHLIKTRGQQVTLRCSPKSGHDTVSWYQQALGQGPQFIFQYYEEEERQRGNFPDRFSGHQFPNYSSELNVNALLLGDSALYLCASSLGQNIQYFGAGTRLSVL.